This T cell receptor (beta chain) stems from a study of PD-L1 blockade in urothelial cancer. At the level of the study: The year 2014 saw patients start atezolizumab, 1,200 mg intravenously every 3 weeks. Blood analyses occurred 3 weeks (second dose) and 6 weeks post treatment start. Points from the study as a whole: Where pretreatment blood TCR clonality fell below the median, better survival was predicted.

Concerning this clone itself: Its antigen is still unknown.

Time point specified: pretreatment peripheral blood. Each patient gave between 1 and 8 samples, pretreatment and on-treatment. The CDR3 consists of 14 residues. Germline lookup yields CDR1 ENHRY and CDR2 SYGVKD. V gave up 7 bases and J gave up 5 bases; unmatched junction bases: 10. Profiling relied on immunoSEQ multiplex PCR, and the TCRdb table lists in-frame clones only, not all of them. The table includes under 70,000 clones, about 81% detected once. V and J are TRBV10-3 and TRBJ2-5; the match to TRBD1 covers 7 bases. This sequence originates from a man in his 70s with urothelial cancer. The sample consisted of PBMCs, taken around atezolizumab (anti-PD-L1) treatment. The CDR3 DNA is TGTGCCATCAATGAACAGGGGCAGCGGGAGACCCAGTACTTC. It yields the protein CAINEQGQRETQYF.